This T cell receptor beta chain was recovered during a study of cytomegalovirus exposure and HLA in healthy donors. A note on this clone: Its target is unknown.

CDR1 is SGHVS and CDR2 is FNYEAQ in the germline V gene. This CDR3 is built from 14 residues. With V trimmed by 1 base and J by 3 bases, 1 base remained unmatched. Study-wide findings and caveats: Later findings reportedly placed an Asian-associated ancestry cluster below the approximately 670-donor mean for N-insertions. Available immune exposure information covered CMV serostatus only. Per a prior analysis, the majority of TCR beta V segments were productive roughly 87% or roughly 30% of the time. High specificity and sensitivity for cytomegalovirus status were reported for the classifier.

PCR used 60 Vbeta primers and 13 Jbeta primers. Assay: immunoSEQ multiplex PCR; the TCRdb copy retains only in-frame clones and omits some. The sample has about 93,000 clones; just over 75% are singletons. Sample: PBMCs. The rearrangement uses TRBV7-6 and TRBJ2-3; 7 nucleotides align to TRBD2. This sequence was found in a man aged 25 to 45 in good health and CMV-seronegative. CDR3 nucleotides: TGTGCCAGCAGCTTAGTACTAGCGACAGATACGCAGTATTTT. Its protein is CASSLVLATDTQYF.